What follows are 25 T cell receptor beta chains derived from one specimen sequenced in a study of radiation and T cells in renal cell carcinoma. Time point meaning: baseline pretreatment blood. This sample's treatment: 15 Gy SBRT to primary tumor, nephrectomy 4 weeks later. Assay: immunoSEQ multiplex PCR; the TCRdb copy retains only in-frame clones and omits some. The table has some 110,000 clones, approximately 82% seen once. The material was blood, obtained from a patient whose treatment included radiotherapy and nephrectomy. These receptor sequences come from a woman aged 60-70 years with renal cell carcinoma.

V gene TRBV5-6 combines with J gene TRBJ1-1; D gene ambiguous. The CDR3 extends over 14 amino acids. V was cut by 0 bases and J by 8 bases, with 14 bases left in between. Germline loops: CDR1 SGHDT, CDR2 YYEEEE. The CDR3 DNA reads as TGTGCCAGCAGCTTGGCCGGTTTGAGCCACGAAGCTTTCTTT. Translating gives CASSLAGLSHEAFF.

This clone was detected a few times. This chain joins TRBV2 and TRBJ2-5, with D possibly TRBD1 on 6 matching bases. V gave up 4 bases and J gave up 5 bases, with 11 bases separating them. CDR1 is SNHLY, CDR2 FYNNEI, per germline. CDR3 length equals 13 residues. The CDR3 DNA is TGTGCCAGCAGTGGCGACAGGTTGGAGACCCAGTACTTC. Protein product: CASSGDRLETQYF.

This clone was detected a few times. CDR3 sequence (DNA): TGTGCCAGCACCCGACAGGGAGGGAGCGCTGGCTACACCTTC. Its translation is CASTRQGGSAGYTF. The chain uses TRBV6-5 and TRBJ1-2; 7 bases align to TRBD1. CDR1 and CDR2 (germline): MNHEY, SVGAGI. This CDR3 comprises 14 residues. V was clipped by 7 bases and J by 7 bases; unmatched bases: 12.

The chain has TRBV28 and TRBJ2-7; D might be TRBD1 (6 bases). Germline V gene sequence: CDR1 MDHEN, CDR2 SYDVKM. The CDR3 totals 14 residues. Trimming took 3 bases from V and 4 from J, leaving 13 bases between them. CDR3 residues: CASSFGTKGYEQYF. The CDR3 DNA reads as TGTGCCAGCAGTTTTGGGACAAAAGGGTACGAGCAGTACTTC.

The rearrangement uses TRBV9 and TRBJ2-7; D may be TRBD2 (6 bases). The V end was cut by 4 bases, the J end by 5 bases, with 16 bases between. Germline assignment: CDR1 SGDLS and CDR2 YYNGEE. This CDR3 has 14 residues. The CDR3 protein is CASSMSGTGDEQYF. For the CDR3, the DNA is TGTGCCAGCAGCATGTCCGGGACGGGGGACGAGCAGTACTTC.

This chain joins TRBV27 and TRBJ2-1; 14 nucleotides line up with TRBD2. The CDR3 loop spans 16 amino acids. Germline V gives CDR1 MNHEY, CDR2 SMNVEV (reference sequence). V was clipped by 5 bases and J by 9 bases; unmatched bases: 9. Here the CDR3 reads CASSPTPGLAGGEQFF. In DNA form, the CDR3 reads TGTGCCAGCAGTCCCACCCCCGGACTAGCGGGAGGTGAGCAGTTCTTC.

J is TRBJ2-5 and V is TRBV7-6, with a possible D match to TRBD1 (6 bases). Trimming took off 2 bases at V and 4 bases at J, with 8 bases between the two ends. This CDR3 is built from 13 residues. Germline V gene sequence: CDR1 SGHVS, CDR2 FNYEAQ. The CDR3 nucleotides are TGTGCCAGCAGCTTATACAGGGCAGAGACCCAGTACTTC. It encodes CASSLYRAETQYF.

The chain has TRBV9 and TRBJ1-2, with D possibly TRBD1 on 6 matching bases. The CDR3 loop spans 15 amino acids. CDR1 and CDR2 (germline): SGDLS, YYNGEE. Trimming took 0 bases from V and 1 from J, leaving 10 bases between them. In DNA, the CDR3 is TGTGCCAGCAGCGTAGATGGAGGGGGTAACTATGGCTACACCTTC. Translation: CASSVDGGGNYGYTF.

This clone has just a few counts. The CDR3 loop reads CASSQDYTSAGDTQYF. The DNA for the CDR3 is TGCGCCAGCAGCCAAGATTACACTAGCGCGGGTGATACGCAGTATTTT. The rearrangement uses TRBV4-3 and TRBJ2-3, with TRBD2 matching 7 bases. Germline V gene lookup returns CDR1 LGHNA and CDR2 YSLEER. After removal of 0 bases from V and 6 bases from J, the junction contained 9 bases not matched to a gene. The CDR3 is made up of 16 amino acids.

The chain couples TRBV10-3 to TRBJ1-4, with TRBD1 matching over 8 bases. J lost 3 bases, V lost 3 bases, and 9 bases had no gene match. The CDR3 covers 17 residues. Germline V CDR1 and CDR2: ENHRY, SYGVKD. CDR3 nucleotide sequence: TGTGCCATCAGTGAAAGGACAGGGAGTGGGGCTAATGAAAAACTGTTTTTT. Amino acid sequence: CAISERTGSGANEKLFF.

V gene TRBV9 combines with J gene TRBJ2-1, with 7 bases identical to TRBD2. CDR1 and CDR2 (germline): SGDLS, YYNGEE. The V gene end was trimmed by 0 bases and the J gene end by 3 bases; junction bases not matched to a gene: 6. The CDR3 is 16 amino acids. CDR3 residues: CASSVVGGGDYNEQFF. The CDR3 DNA is TGTGCCAGCAGCGTAGTGGGCGGGGGAGACTACAATGAGCAGTTCTTC.

V and J are TRBV7-6 and TRBJ1-2, with a tentative D call TRBD1 (5 bases). The CDR3 totals 14 residues. Trimming stripped 1 base from V and 1 base from J, with 7 bases between. The V gene's germline CDR1 is SGHVS and CDR2 FNYEAQ. The CDR3 sequence is CASSLGGVNYGYTF. In nucleotides, the CDR3 is TGTGCCAGCAGCTTAGGGGGGGTTAACTATGGCTACACCTTC.

This chain connects TRBV4-2 to TRBJ1-2; 7 nucleotides match TRBD1. Germline-derived CDR1 and CDR2 are LGHNA and YNFKEQ. The V segment lost 4 bases and the J segment 8 bases; nucleotides outside the gene matches: 13. The CDR3 spans 15 residues. The CDR3 here is CASSPALGGRPGYTF. For the CDR3, the DNA is TGTGCCAGCAGCCCGGCCTTAGGGGGCCGACCCGGCTACACCTTC.

V gene TRBV28 combines with J gene TRBJ2-7; D is unresolved. The germline V gene has CDR1 MDHEN and CDR2 SYDVKM. The ends were cut back, 8 bases at V and 4 bases at J, with 3 bases in the middle. This CDR3 is built from 9 residues. The CDR3: CASGYEQYF. The CDR3 DNA is TGTGCCAGCGGTTACGAGCAGTACTTC.

CDR3 DNA sequence: TGCGCCAGCAGCTCACAGGGACGGAACACTGAAGCTTTCTTT. Protein product: CASSSQGRNTEAFF. This chain connects TRBV5-1 to TRBJ1-1; maybe TRBD1 (6 bases). The germline V and J ends were trimmed by 3 bases and 1 base, with 10 bases remaining between them. CDR1 SGHRS and CDR2 YFSETQ come from the germline V gene. The CDR3 is made up of 14 amino acids. Supplemented by reference TRBV5-1 and TRBJ1-1, the full variable domain reads KAGVTQTPRYLIKTRGQQVTLSCSPISGHRSVSWYQQTPGQGLQFLFEYFSETQRNKGNFPGRFSGRQFSNSRSEMNVSTLELGDSALYLCASSSQGRNTEAFFGQGTRLTVV.

The rearrangement links TRBV29-1 to TRBJ2-2; 8 nucleotides line up with TRBD1. The junction had 8 bases not matched to a gene; V was cut back by 7 bases and J by 7 bases. CDR1 and CDR2 from the germline V gene are SQVTM and ANQGSEA. CDR3 length: 13 amino acids. CDR3 residues: CSASDRAGGELFF. CDR3 bases: TGCAGCGCCTCGGACAGGGCGGGCGGGGAGCTGTTTTTT.

In this sample, this clone turned up once. CDR3 sequence reads: CASSFGQGLLNTEAFF. For the CDR3, the DNA is TGTGCCAGCAGCTTTGGGCAGGGGCTTTTGAACACTGAAGCTTTCTTT. The chain has TRBV7-2 and TRBJ1-1; possible D gene TRBD1, 6 bases. The CDR3 loop spans 16 amino acids. Germline CDR1 SGHTA, CDR2 FQGNSA. V was trimmed by 3 bases and J by 0 bases, leaving 14 bases between them.

This clone was detected once. The chain uses TRBV4-1 and TRBJ1-5; TRBD1 matches 7 bases. CDR1 and CDR2 from the germline V gene are MGHRA and YSYEKL. This CDR3 region has 16 residues. Trimming took 4 bases from V and 6 from J; bases not matched to a gene: 12. CDR3 nucleotide sequence: TGCGCCAGCAGCCGCCTAACAGGGGAACAAGGTCAGCCCCAGCATTTT. The encoded protein is CASSRLTGEQGQPQHF.

The chain has TRBV5-4 and TRBJ2-7, with TRBD2 identical over 11 bases. This CDR3 contains 16 residues. CDR1 is SGHNT and CDR2 is YYREEE in the germline V gene (reference sequence). The V and J ends lost 3 bases and 0 bases, in that order; junction bases with no gene match: 5. The DNA of the CDR3 is TGTGCCAGCAGCTCCAAAACTAGCGGGAGCTCCTACGAGCAGTACTTC. Its protein is CASSSKTSGSSYEQYF.

The chain couples TRBV7-6 to TRBJ1-4; possibly TRBD1 for D (5 bases). The germline gives CDR1 SGHVS, CDR2 FNYEAQ. Trimming shortened V by 0 bases and J by 4 bases, and 12 bases separated the two germline ends. The CDR3 is 16 residues long. CDR3 DNA: TGTGCCAGCAGCTTAGCGCCCACAGGTGGTAATGAAAAACTGTTTTTT. Amino acids: CASSLAPTGGNEKLFF.

The J gene is TRBJ2-3, the V gene TRBV7-9; 9 bases are a match to TRBD1. Unmatched junction bases numbered 4, after V lost 5 bases and J lost 1 base. CDR1 SEHNR and CDR2 FQNEAQ come from the germline V gene (reference sequence). CDR3 size: 15 residues. The CDR3 DNA follows: TGTGCCAGCAGCCAACGGGACAGGGGCACAGATACGCAGTATTTT. Protein: CASSQRDRGTDTQYF.

The V and J genes are TRBV6-1 and TRBJ1-3, with D perhaps TRBD1 (5 bases). Germline CDR1 is MNHNS and CDR2 is SASEGT. The ends were cut back, 6 bases at V and 3 bases at J, with 12 bases in the middle. The CDR3 totals 14 residues. This CDR3 is CASSPRGDGNTIYF. As DNA, the CDR3 is TGTGCCAGCAGCCCTCGGGGGGATGGAAACACCATATATTTT.

The chain uses TRBV28 and TRBJ1-5; a possible D gene is TRBD1 (5 bases). CDR3 size: 12 residues. Germline CDR1 is MDHEN and CDR2 is SYDVKM. The ends were cut back, 8 bases at V and 10 bases at J, with 15 bases in the middle. CDR3 DNA sequence: TGTGCCAGCCGAATAGAGCAGGGTCCCCAGCATTTT. This encodes CASRIEQGPQHF.

The J gene is TRBJ2-2, the V gene TRBV10-3; TRBD2 matches 11 bases. Per germline, CDR1 ENHRY and CDR2 SYGVKD. V was pared by 6 bases and J by 1 base, with 7 bases of the junction left unmatched. The CDR3 is 17 residues long. The CDR3 loop is CAIRPSGGNLNTGELFF. CDR3 sequence (DNA): TGTGCCATCAGGCCTAGCGGGGGGAACTTGAACACCGGGGAGCTGTTTTTT.

This sequence joins TRBV19 and TRBJ2-5, with D possibly matching TRBD1 (6 bases). Looked up from germline, CDR1 is LNHDA and CDR2 is SQIVND (reference sequence). V was shortened by 9 bases and J by 1 base, with 12 bases between the two germline ends. The CDR3 extends over 13 amino acids. The CDR3 sequence is CASGTGIQETQYF. CDR3 nucleotide sequence: TGTGCCAGCGGCACAGGGATCCAAGAGACCCAGTACTTC.